These 11 T cell receptor beta chains came from one sample sequenced in a study of blood T cell repertoires in COVID-19. The method was immunoSEQ multiplex PCR; TCRdb's version includes in-frame clones alone and lacks a portion of them. The table shows 330,000 or so clones, with around nine tenths occurring only once. The sample comprised peripheral blood. Receptors originate from a woman in her sixties with COVID-19, enrolled during active disease.

This chain connects TRBV5-8 to TRBJ2-7; 7 positions match TRBD1. This CDR3 spans 14 amino acids. Losses at the gene ends were 0 bases for V and 3 bases for J; bases not matched to a gene: 3. Germline lookup yields CDR1 SGHTS and CDR2 YDEGEE. Here the CDR3 DNA reads TGTGCCAGCAGCTTGGGGGGACAGTTCTACGAGCAGTACTTC. Protein product: CASSLGGQFYEQYF.

The chain recombines TRBV9 with TRBJ2-5, with 8 bases fitting TRBD2. CDR3 length: 16 residues. Germline V CDR1 and CDR2: SGDLS, YYNGEE. V trimming: 5 bases; J trimming: 1 base; junction bases outside the gene matches: 10. CDR3 residues: CASSATSGGFQETQYF. CDR3 nucleotides: TGTGCCAGCAGTGCTACGAGCGGGGGTTTCCAAGAGACCCAGTACTTC.

The CDR3 spells CASSYQGRGYTF. The CDR3 DNA is TGTGCCAGCAGTTACCAGGGTCGGGGCTACACCTTC. This chain connects TRBV6-5 to TRBJ1-2, with a weak D call TRBD1 (5 bases). Trimming took off 2 bases at V and 8 bases at J, with 9 bases between the two ends. Germline-derived CDR1 and CDR2 are MNHEY and SVGAGI. This CDR3 spans 12 amino acids.

The chain couples TRBV5-1 to TRBJ2-5; TRBD1 matches 9 bases. Trimming took 6 bases from V and 5 from J; bases not matched to a gene: 5. CDR1 is SGHRS and CDR2 is YFSETQ in the germline V gene. The CDR3 has 13 amino acids. The CDR3, as DNA: TGCGCCAGCAAACAGGGGGCTCAGGAGACCCAGTACTTC. It codes for CASKQGAQETQYF.

This clone turned up a few times. The chain employs TRBV5-4 and TRBJ1-1; unclear D gene. The CDR3 spans 13 residues. Germline CDR1 and CDR2: SGHNT and YYREEE (reference sequence). Between the trimmed V and J ends, which lost 1 base and 1 base, there was a span of 5 bases. In nucleotides, the CDR3 is TGTGCCAGCAGCTTGCCAGGGAACACTGAAGCTTTCTTT. It specifies CASSLPGNTEAFF. Complete variable domain (other parts from reference TRBV5-4 and TRBJ1-1): ETGVTQSPTHLIKTRGQQVTLRCSSQSGHNTVSWYQQALGQGPQFIFQYYREEENGRGNFPPRFSGLQFPNYSSELNVNALELDDSALYLCASSLPGNTEAFFGQGTRLTVV.

The chain couples TRBV19 to TRBJ1-2; tentative D call: TRBD1 (6 bases). The germline CDR1 and CDR2 sequences are LNHDA and SQIVND (reference sequence). The CDR3 is made up of 17 amino acids. The V and J ends lost 5 bases and 6 bases respectively, with 25 bases between them. The CDR3 sequence: CASSRSDRSSVFDGYTF. The CDR3 region has the DNA TGTGCCAGTAGTCGTTCGGACAGATCTTCCGTTTTTGATGGCTACACCTTC.

This rearrangement joins TRBV6-5 to TRBJ2-2; a weak D match, TRBD2 (7 bases). The V end was cut by 0 bases, the J end by 6 bases, with 14 bases between. This CDR3 comprises 16 residues. Germline V gene sequence: CDR1 MNHEY, CDR2 SVGAGI. The CDR3 DNA is TGTGCCAGCAGTTACTCGAGTGGGGGGGCCTCCGGGGAGCTGTTTTTT. It translates to CASSYSSGGASGELFF.

This clone was seen just once. The rearrangement uses TRBV24-1 and TRBJ2-1; no definite D call. V was shortened by 5 bases and J by 4 bases, with 5 bases between the two germline ends. Germline V gives CDR1 KGHDR, CDR2 SFDVKD. This CDR3 region has 12 residues. The CDR3 loop is CATSARYNEQFF. The CDR3 DNA follows: TGTGCCACCAGTGCCAGATACAATGAGCAGTTCTTC.

This clone appeared once. This sample also contains other DNA sequences that code for the same CDR3. The chain couples TRBV3-1 (or the pseudogene TRBV3-2) to TRBJ1-2, with TRBD1 identical over 10 bases. Germline CDR1 is LGHDT and CDR2 is YNNKEL (reference sequence). The CDR3 loop spans 13 amino acids. The V and J ends lost 1 base and 8 bases, in that order; junction bases with no gene match: 1. DNA of the CDR3: TGTGCCAGCAGCCAAGGGGACAGGGGCGGCTACACCTTC. This gives the protein CASSQGDRGGYTF.

This clone was detected only a few times. Different DNA sequences within this sample yield the same CDR3. As DNA, the CDR3 is TGTGCCAGCAGCCTATATTACGAGCAGTACTTC. Encoded protein: CASSLYYEQYF. V gene TRBV11-2 combines with J gene TRBJ2-7, with D unclear. The V gene lost 5 bases and the J gene lost 4 bases, with 6 bases spanning the gap. The CDR3 is 11 residues long. Germline values: CDR1 SGHAT, CDR2 FQNNGV. The variable domain in full, completed from reference TRBV11-2 and TRBJ2-7, reads EAGVAQSPRYKIIEKRQSVAFWCNPISGHATLYWYQQILGQGPKLLIQFQNNGVVDDSQLPKDRFSAERLKGVDSTLKIQPAKLEDSAVYLCASSLYYEQYFGPGTRLTVT.

The sample holds one count of this clone. The V and J genes are TRBV6-1 and TRBJ1-5, with D unresolved. The germline V gene encodes CDR1 MNHNS and CDR2 SASEGT. Trimming removed 0 bases at V and 2 bases at J, with 8 bases between. This CDR3 comprises 15 residues. The CDR3 spells CASSEASVGNQPQHF. DNA of the CDR3: TGTGCCAGCAGTGAAGCGAGCGTCGGCAATCAGCCCCAGCATTTT.